Below are 24 T cell receptor beta chains sequenced from a single sample in a study of CD8 T cells in ankylosing spondylitis. Using its own MiXCR run on the 5' RACE reads, TCRdb lists one record per CDR3 protein. The sample carries 190,000 or so distinct CDR3 sequences, roughly 12% recorded once. Sample: blood, either unsorted or a sorted T cell fraction (not recorded which). The receptors stem from a male donor with ankylosing spondylitis or in good health (not recorded which).

In this sample, this clonotype turned up many times. The V call is TRBV12-3 or TRBV12-4, the J call TRBJ1-6, with no clear D. The CDR3 sequence is 14 residues long. Deletions cut 6 bases from V and 7 bases from J, with 13 bases between. This chain's CDR3 is CASSLTGVNSPLHF. CDR3 nucleotides: TGTGCCAGCAGCCTGACTGGAGTAAATTCACCCCTCCACTTT.

This clonotype was observed a few times. V gene TRBV28 combines with J gene TRBJ1-5; D perhaps matches TRBD1 (6 bases). The germline CDR1 and CDR2 sequences are MDHEN and SYDVKM. CDR3 length: 19 amino acids. V lost 7 bases to trimming and J lost 9 bases, with 34 bases between them. CDR3 amino acids: CASTPISPYREGVSWPQHF. The CDR3, as DNA: TGTGCCAGCACCCCCATTTCCCCCTACAGGGAAGGGGTGAGTTGGCCCCAGCATTTT.

The gene calls are TRBV15 and TRBJ2-7; the D gene is possibly TRBD1 (6 bases). V lost 5 bases to trimming and J lost 5 bases, with 16 bases between them. The CDR3 extends over 14 amino acids. Looked up from germline, CDR1 is LNHNV and CDR2 is YYDKDF (reference sequence). The chain's CDR3 is CATSPGQIPNEQYF. The CDR3 nucleotides are TGTGCCACCAGCCCCGGACAGATACCCAACGAGCAGTACTTC.

The chain combines TRBV5-1 with TRBJ2-5, with 7 nucleotides matching TRBD1. Germline V gene data show CDR1 as SGHRS and CDR2 as YFSETQ. CDR3 size: 16 residues. The junction had 17 bases not matched to a gene; V was cut back by 7 bases and J by 5 bases. DNA for the CDR3: TGCGCCAGCCGTTCTTACGCCGGGGACAGAAGGGAGACCCAGTACTTC. Its protein is CASRSYAGDRRETQYF. The entire variable domain, with the rest obtained from reference TRBV5-1 and TRBJ2-5, is as follows: KAGVTQTPRYLIKTRGQQVTLSCSPISGHRSVSWYQQTPGQGLQFLFEYFSETQRNKGNFPGRFSGRQFSNSRSEMNVSTLELGDSALYLCASRSYAGDRRETQYFGPGTRLLVL.

This clonotype was counted only a few times. The V call is TRBV7-9, the J call TRBJ2-5; D unclear. The V end lost 5 bases, the J end lost 2 bases, and 12 bases lay between the germline ends. Germline-derived CDR1 and CDR2 are SEHNR and FQNEAQ (reference sequence). CDR3 length: 14 amino acids. The CDR3 bases are TGTGCCAGCAGCCTTTGGCCAAAACAAGAGACCCAGTACTTC. As protein: CASSLWPKQETQYF.

This clonotype was observed many times. The CDR3 DNA reads TGCAGTGCTAGAGATGGAGGGGGGGGCCCTGAAGCTTTCTTT. It yields the protein CSARDGGGGPEAFF. The chain couples TRBV20-1 to TRBJ1-1; a weak D match, TRBD1 (6 bases). The CDR3 has 14 residues. Trimming cost V 0 bases and J 6 bases, with 14 bases left between them. Per the germline V gene, CDR1 is DFQATT and CDR2 is SNEGSKA (reference sequence).

The rearrangement uses TRBV10-3 and TRBJ1-5; D ambiguous. V was cut by 10 bases and J by 6 bases, with 13 bases left in between. Looked up from germline, CDR1 is ENHRY and CDR2 is SYGVKD. This CDR3 contains 12 residues. Here the CDR3 DNA reads TGTGCCACTGGGCCAGAGGGTCAGCCCCAGCATTTT. Its protein is CATGPEGQPQHF.

This clonotype was observed a few times. This chain uses TRBV13 with TRBJ2-7, with D perhaps TRBD2 (5 bases). In germline, CDR1 is PRHDT, CDR2 FYEKMQ (reference sequence). CDR3 length: 13 amino acids. V lost 5 bases to trimming and J lost 4 bases, with 12 bases between them. CDR3 sequence reads: CASSPGKGYEQYF. The CDR3 DNA sequence: TGTGCCAGCAGCCCGGGAAAAGGTTACGAGCAGTACTTC.

This clonotype was seen a handful of times. The chain couples TRBV5-5 to TRBJ2-2; D remains ambiguous. Per the germline V gene, CDR1 is SGHKS and CDR2 is YYEKEE (reference sequence). The CDR3 totals 14 residues. The ends were cut back, 6 bases at V and 2 bases at J, with 11 bases in the middle. The CDR3 DNA follows: TGTGCCAGCACCCCCCCATTAAACACCGGGGAGCTGTTTTTT. Translating gives CASTPPLNTGELFF. The entire variable domain, with the rest obtained from reference TRBV5-5 and TRBJ2-2, is as follows: DAGVTQSPTHLIKTRGQQVTLRCSPISGHKSVSWYQQVLGQGPQFIFQYYEKEERGRGNFPDRFSARQFPNYSSELNVNALLLGDSALYLCASTPPLNTGELFFGEGSRLTVL.

This clonotype was seen once. The chain is built from TRBV19 and TRBJ1-1, with TRBD1 as a possible D gene (5 bases). The V gene's germline CDR1 is LNHDA and CDR2 SQIVND (reference sequence). V gave up 7 bases and J gave up 0 bases, with 15 bases separating them. CDR3 size: 15 residues. CDR3 residues: CASTPGQGLNTEAFF. The DNA of the CDR3 is TGTGCCAGTACTCCCGGGCAGGGCTTGAACACTGAAGCTTTCTTT.

This clonotype was counted between two and nine times. The chain is built from TRBV9 and TRBJ2-1; TRBD2 matches at 16 bases. The V gene's germline CDR1 is SGDLS and CDR2 YYNGEE. Trimming removed 4 bases from V and 3 bases from J; junction bases left unmatched: 4. CDR3 length: 17 amino acids. CDR3 bases: TGTGCCAGCAGCCAGGGACTAGCGGGGGGGCTCTACAATGAGCAGTTCTTC. As protein: CASSQGLAGGLYNEQFF.

This clonotype was seen only a few times. The rearrangement uses TRBV6-1 and TRBJ2-7; 9 bases match TRBD2. V dropped 10 bases and J dropped 0; count of bases not matched to a gene: 7. Germline V lookup: CDR1 MNHNS, CDR2 SASEGT. The CDR3 is 14 amino acids. CDR3 loop: CATSGGPSSYEQYF. Here the CDR3 DNA reads TGTGCCACCAGCGGGGGGCCTTCCTCCTACGAGCAGTACTTC.

This clonotype has just one count. The rearrangement joins TRBV20-1 to TRBJ2-5, with 8 bases matching TRBD1. V dropped 6 bases and J dropped 0; count of bases not matched to a gene: 9. Per the germline V gene, CDR1 is DFQATT and CDR2 is SNEGSKA (reference sequence). The CDR3 extends over 15 amino acids. The CDR3 DNA is TGCAGTGCCGACCGGGACAGGCTTAACCAAGAGACCCAGTACTTC. Translating gives CSADRDRLNQETQYF.

Ten or more counts support this clonotype. V is TRBV9 and J is TRBJ2-2; the match to TRBD2 covers 8 bases. Germline loops: CDR1 SGDLS, CDR2 YYNGEE. The CDR3 runs 14 residues. V shed 3 bases, J shed 5 bases, and the junction held 3 bases outside the gene matches. The CDR3 DNA follows: TGTGCCAGCAGCGCTATAGCGGGAACCGGGGAGCTGTTTTTT. It specifies CASSAIAGTGELFF.

This clonotype was detected only a few times. This chain joins TRBV2 and TRBJ1-2, with D perhaps matching TRBD1 (5 bases). The CDR3 consists of 14 residues. The ends were cut back, 4 bases at V and 4 bases at J, with 13 bases in the middle. In germline, CDR1 is SNHLY, CDR2 FYNNEI. As DNA, the CDR3 is TGTGCCAGCAGTGGCCAGGGTATAGCCTATGGCTACACCTTC. Translated, it gives CASSGQGIAYGYTF.

J is TRBJ2-2 and V is TRBV10-3; tentatively, D is TRBD1 (6 bases). Trimming took 11 bases from V and 0 from J, leaving 16 bases between them. The CDR3 consists of 15 residues. CDR1 is ENHRY and CDR2 is SYGVKD in the germline V gene. The CDR3 DNA follows: TGTGCCGCCACGCAGGGGTCTCCGAACACCGGGGAGCTGTTTTTT. This gives the protein CAATQGSPNTGELFF.

This clonotype was seen only a few times. This chain links TRBV2 with TRBJ2-3; TRBD2 is a possible D gene (7 bases). The CDR3 sequence is 17 residues long. Germline CDR1 is SNHLY and CDR2 is FYNNEI. V lost 3 bases and J 2 bases, leaving 18 bases between the germline ends. The CDR3 is CASSEDGGRTYTDTQYF. DNA of the CDR3: TGTGCCAGCAGTGAGGACGGGGGGCGAACCTACACAGATACGCAGTATTTT.

The rearrangement joins TRBV4-1 to TRBJ1-3, with D unresolved. Germline lookup yields CDR1 MGHRA and CDR2 YSYEKL. The CDR3 has 15 residues. With 0 bases removed from V and 1 base from J, the gap between germline ends came to 7 bases. This CDR3 reads CASSQDAGSGNTIYF. CDR3 DNA: TGCGCCAGCAGCCAAGATGCAGGATCTGGAAACACCATATATTTT.

The V gene is TRBV29-1, the J gene TRBJ1-2; perhaps TRBD1 as D (6 bases). The germline V gene has CDR1 SQVTM and CDR2 ANQGSEA. V was clipped by 7 bases and J by 4 bases, with 10 bases between them. This CDR3 comprises 11 residues. The DNA of the CDR3 is TGCAGCGCCCGGACAGTCTATGGCTACACCTTC. This encodes CSARTVYGYTF.

The chain combines TRBV10-1 with TRBJ2-5, with 11 bases fitting TRBD2. This CDR3 comprises 16 residues. Germline-derived CDR1 and CDR2 are WNHNN and SYGVQD (reference sequence). V lost 5 bases and J lost 4; bases outside the gene matches: 9. CDR3 residues: CASSSHTLAGGETQYF. CDR3 DNA sequence: TGCGCCAGCAGTAGCCATACCCTAGCGGGAGGAGAGACCCAGTACTTC.

At least ten counts were recorded for this clonotype. The V gene is TRBV29-1, the J gene TRBJ1-1, with D unresolved. The CDR3 is made up of 11 amino acids. V shed 5 bases and J shed 1 base, with 5 bases lying between them. Per the germline V gene, CDR1 is SQVTM and CDR2 is ANQGSEA. In DNA form, the CDR3 reads TGCAGCGTTCAATGGAACACTGAAGCTTTCTTT. Translation gives CSVQWNTEAFF. Looking up the rest from reference TRBV29-1 and TRBJ1-1 gives the full variable domain: SAVISQKPSRDICQRGTSLTIQCQVDSQVTMMFWYRQQPGQSLTLIATANQGSEATYESGFVIDKFPISRPNLTFSTLTVSNMSPEDSSIYLCSVQWNTEAFFGQGTRLTVV.

Many counts were recorded for this clonotype. V is TRBV3-1 and J is TRBJ2-7; 10 nucleotides match TRBD1. With V trimmed by 5 bases and J by 3 bases, 4 bases remained unmatched. The V gene's germline CDR1 is LGHDT and CDR2 YNNKEL (reference sequence). The CDR3 is made up of 14 amino acids. The CDR3 loop is CASSWTGGLYEQYF. The CDR3 DNA reads as TGTGCCAGCAGCTGGACAGGGGGGCTCTACGAGCAGTACTTC.

This chain connects TRBV7-8 to TRBJ2-3, with D possibly matching TRBD1 (6 bases). The germline CDR1 and CDR2 sequences are SGHVS and FQNEAQ. The CDR3 totals 14 residues. Trimming took off 11 bases at V and 4 bases at J, with 19 bases between the two ends. CDR3 DNA: TGTGCCTCAGGGGAAAGTTCGCGCGCAGATACGCAGTATTTT. It codes for CASGESSRADTQYF.

This chain joins TRBV27 and TRBJ2-7; TRBD2 is a possible D gene (6 bases). V shed 2 bases and J shed 4 bases, with 18 bases lying between them. Germline V gene sequence: CDR1 MNHEY, CDR2 SMNVEV (reference sequence). The CDR3 has 16 residues. The chain's CDR3 is CASSLAFIGRGYEQYF. The CDR3 DNA reads TGTGCCAGCAGTTTAGCGTTTATCGGGAGAGGATACGAGCAGTACTTC.